This T cell receptor beta chain was sequenced for a study of radiation and T cells in renal cell carcinoma. Treatment described: treatment-naive control, cytoreductive nephrectomy. Germline CDR1 and CDR2: SGHRS and YFSETQ. This CDR3 is built from 13 residues. V was shortened by 0 bases and J by 2 bases, with 5 bases between the two germline ends. To note about this clone: What it recognizes is unknown.

The repertoire was sequenced with immunoSEQ multiplex PCR; TCRdb's copy has only in-frame clones and lacks some. The sample lists some 10,000 clones; approximately 64% were seen once. The study's findings and limits: Compared with controls, irradiated tumors showed greater TCR clonality. Intratumoral heterogeneity was not captured in these approximately 1 g regions.

The clonotype comes from a man aged 55 to 70 with renal cell carcinoma. Material: tumor tissue, obtained from a patient whose treatment was nephrectomy without radiotherapy. V is TRBV5-1 and J is TRBJ1-2; D is undetermined. CDR3: CASSLGWNYGYTF. The DNA for the CDR3 is TGCGCCAGCAGCTTGGGGTGGAACTATGGCTACACCTTC.